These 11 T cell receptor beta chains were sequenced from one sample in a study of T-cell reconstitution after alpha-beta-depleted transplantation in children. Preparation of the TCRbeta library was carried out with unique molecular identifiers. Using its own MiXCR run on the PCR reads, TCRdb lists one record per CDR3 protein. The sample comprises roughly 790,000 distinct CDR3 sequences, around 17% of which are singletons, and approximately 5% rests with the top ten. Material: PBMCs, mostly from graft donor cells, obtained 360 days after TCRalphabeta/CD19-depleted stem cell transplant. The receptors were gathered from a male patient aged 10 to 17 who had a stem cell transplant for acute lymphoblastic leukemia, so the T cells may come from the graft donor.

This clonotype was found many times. The CDR3 coding sequence is TGCGCCAGCAGCTTGGGGACCACAGATACGCAGTATTTT. Translated: CASSLGTTDTQYF. The chain links TRBV5-1 to TRBJ2-3; D remains unclear. The CDR3 runs to 13 residues. Germline lookup yields CDR1 SGHRS and CDR2 YFSETQ. Trimming removed 0 bases from V and 2 bases from J, with 4 bases in between.

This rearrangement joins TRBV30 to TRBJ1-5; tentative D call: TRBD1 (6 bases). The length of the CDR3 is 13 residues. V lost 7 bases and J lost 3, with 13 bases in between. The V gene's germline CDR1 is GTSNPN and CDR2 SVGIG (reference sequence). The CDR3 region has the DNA TGTGCCTCCTCTGGGGGGCCCAATCAGCCCCAGCATTTT. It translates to CASSGGPNQPQHF.

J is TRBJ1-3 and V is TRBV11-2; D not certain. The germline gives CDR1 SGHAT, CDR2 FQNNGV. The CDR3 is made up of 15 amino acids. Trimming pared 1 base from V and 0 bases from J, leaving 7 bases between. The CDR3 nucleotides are TGTGCCAGCAGCTTAGGGGGAGGCTCTGGAAACACCATATATTTT. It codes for CASSLGGGSGNTIYF.

Here the CDR3 DNA reads TGCGCCAGCAGCCCAGGGGGCAGGGGTGACACTGAAGCTTTCTTT. Amino acid sequence: CASSPGGRGDTEAFF. The rearrangement joins TRBV4-1 to TRBJ1-1, with 8 bases matching TRBD1. The CDR3 length is 15 residues. The V gene end was trimmed by 4 bases and the J gene end by 3 bases; junction bases not matched to a gene: 7. Germline CDR1 is MGHRA and CDR2 is YSYEKL.

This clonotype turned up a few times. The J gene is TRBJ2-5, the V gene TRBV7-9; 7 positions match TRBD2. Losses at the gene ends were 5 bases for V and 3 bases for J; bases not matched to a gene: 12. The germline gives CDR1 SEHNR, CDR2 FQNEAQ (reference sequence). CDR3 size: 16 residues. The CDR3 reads CASSPPGGPTEETQYF. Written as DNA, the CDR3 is TGTGCCAGCAGCCCTCCGGGAGGCCCAACAGAAGAGACCCAGTACTTC.

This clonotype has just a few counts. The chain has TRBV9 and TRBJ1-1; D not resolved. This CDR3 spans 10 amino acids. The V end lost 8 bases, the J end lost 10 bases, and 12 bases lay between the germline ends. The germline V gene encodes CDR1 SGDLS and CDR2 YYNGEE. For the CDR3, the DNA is TGTGCCAGTGGACCGTCGGGAGCTTTCTTT. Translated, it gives CASGPSGAFF.

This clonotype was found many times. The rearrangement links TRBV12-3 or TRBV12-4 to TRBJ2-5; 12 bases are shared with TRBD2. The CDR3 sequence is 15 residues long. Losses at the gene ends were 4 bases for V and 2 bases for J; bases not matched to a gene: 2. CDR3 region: CASSSGLAGQETQYF. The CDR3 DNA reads TGTGCCAGCAGTTCCGGACTAGCGGGACAAGAGACCCAGTACTTC.

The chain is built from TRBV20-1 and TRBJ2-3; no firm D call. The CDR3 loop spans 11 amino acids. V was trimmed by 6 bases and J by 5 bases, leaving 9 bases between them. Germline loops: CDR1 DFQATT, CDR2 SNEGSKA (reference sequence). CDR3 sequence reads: CSAGPGDTQYF. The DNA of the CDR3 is TGCAGTGCGGGTCCCGGAGATACGCAGTATTTT.

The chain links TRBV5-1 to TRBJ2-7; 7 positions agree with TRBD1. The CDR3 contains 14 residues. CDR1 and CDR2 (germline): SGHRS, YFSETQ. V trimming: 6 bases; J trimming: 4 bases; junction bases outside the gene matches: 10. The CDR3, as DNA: TGCGCCAGCAATACAGGGGACCCCTTTTACGAGCAGTACTTC. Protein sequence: CASNTGDPFYEQYF. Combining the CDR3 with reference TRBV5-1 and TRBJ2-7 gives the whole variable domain KAGVTQTPRYLIKTRGQQVTLSCSPISGHRSVSWYQQTPGQGLQFLFEYFSETQRNKGNFPGRFSGRQFSNSRSEMNVSTLELGDSALYLCASNTGDPFYEQYFGPGTRLTVT.

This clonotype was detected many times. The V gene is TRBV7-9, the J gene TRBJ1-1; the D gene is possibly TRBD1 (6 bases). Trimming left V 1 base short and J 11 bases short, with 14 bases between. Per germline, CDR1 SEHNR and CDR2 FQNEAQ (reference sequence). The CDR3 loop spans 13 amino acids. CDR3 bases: TGTGCCAGCAGCTTAGGGGGGGCGCAGAGGGCTTTCTTT. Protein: CASSLGGAQRAFF. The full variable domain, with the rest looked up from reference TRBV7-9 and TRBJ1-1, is DTGVSQNPRHKITKRGQNVTFRCDPISEHNRLYWYRQTLGQGPEFLTYFQNEAQLEKSRLLSDRFSAERPKGSFSTLEIQRTEQGDSAMYLCASSLGGAQRAFFGQGTRLTVV.

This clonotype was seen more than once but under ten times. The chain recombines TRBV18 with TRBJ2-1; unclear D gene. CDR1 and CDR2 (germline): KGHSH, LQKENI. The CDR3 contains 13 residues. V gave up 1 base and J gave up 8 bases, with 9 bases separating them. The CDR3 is CASSPLLVDEQFF. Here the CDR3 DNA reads TGTGCCAGCTCACCACTTCTAGTCGATGAGCAGTTCTTC.